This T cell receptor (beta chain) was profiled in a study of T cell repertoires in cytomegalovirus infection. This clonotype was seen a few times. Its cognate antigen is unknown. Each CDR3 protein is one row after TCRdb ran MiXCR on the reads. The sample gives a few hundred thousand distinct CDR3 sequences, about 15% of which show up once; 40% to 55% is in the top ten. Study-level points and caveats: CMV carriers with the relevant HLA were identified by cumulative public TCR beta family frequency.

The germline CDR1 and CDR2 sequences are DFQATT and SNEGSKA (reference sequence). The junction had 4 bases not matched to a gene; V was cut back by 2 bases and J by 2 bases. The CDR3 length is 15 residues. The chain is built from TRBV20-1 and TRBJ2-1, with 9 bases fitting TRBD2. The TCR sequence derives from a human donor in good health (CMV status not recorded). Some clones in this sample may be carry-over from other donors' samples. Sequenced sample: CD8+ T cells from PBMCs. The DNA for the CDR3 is TGCAGTGCTAGATTTAGCGGGGGCACCTACAATGAGCAGTTCTTC. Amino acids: CSARFSGGTYNEQFF.